A selection of T cell receptor beta chains follows, all from one sample in a study of blood T cell repertoires in COVID-19. Sequenced by immunoSEQ multiplex PCR; TCRdb stores in-frame clones only, minus some. The table records around 230,000 clones, around four fifths of them present only once. Sequenced material: peripheral blood. The receptors come from a woman aged 45-65 years with acute or convalescent COVID-19. The CDR3 runs from the conserved cysteine through the conserved F or W. A D gene is named only where the DNA matches it firmly. For some rows the clone size is stated as once, few or many, or as a class when expanded; others skip it.

CDR3 length | D gene | J gene | clone size | V gene | CDR3 DNA | CDR3 protein
17 | TRBD2 | TRBJ2-1 | NA | TRBV2 | TGTGCCAGCAGGGGGACTAGCAGGGGGAGGAGGTACAATGAGCAGTTCTTC | CASRGTSRGRRYNEQFF
14 | NA | TRBJ2-7 | NA | TRBV6-5 | TGTGCCAGCAGAGAGACAGGAATCTCGCCAGAGCAGTACTTC | CASRETGISPEQYF
15 | NA | TRBJ2-5 | NA | TRBV28 | TGTGCCAGCAGTTTAGCCAGCGGAAGCCAAGAGACCCAGTACTTC | CASSLASGSQETQYF
14 | NA | TRBJ1-5 | NA | TRBV12-1 | TGTGCCAGCAGCTTTGTTCCGGGTTATCAGCCCCAGCATTTT | CASSFVPGYQPQHF
15 | NA | TRBJ2-5 | NA | TRBV13 | TGTGCCAGCAGCCTAGGTGGGAGAGGAGCAGAGACCCAGTACTTC | CASSLGGRGAETQYF
14 | NA | TRBJ1-4 | NA | TRBV9 | TGTGCCAGCAGCCCCGGGATTTACAGTGAAAAACTGTTTTTT | CASSPGIYSEKLFF
16 | NA | TRBJ2-3 | NA | TRBV19 | TGTGCCAGTAGTATTCGTGCGGGGCTGAGAGCAGATACGCAGTATTTT | CASSIRAGLRADTQYF
18 | NA | TRBJ2-6 | NA | TRBV3-1/TRBV3-2 | TGTGCCAGCAGCCAAGGCCTTATCAGGGGCTCTGGGGCCAACGTCCTGACTTTC | CASSQGLIRGSGANVLTF
14 | TRBD1 | TRBJ2-5 | NA | TRBV5-1 | TGCGCCAGCAGTTCCGGACAGGGACTGGAGACCCAGTACTTC | CASSSGQGLETQYF
11 | NA | TRBJ1-2 | NA | TRBV9 | TGTGCCAGCAGGTCGGGGGGTGGCTACACCTTC | CASRSGGGYTF
14 | NA | TRBJ2-3 | NA | TRBV6-5 | TGTGCCAGCAGTTACTGGGCTAGCACAGATACGCAGTATTTT | CASSYWASTDTQYF
13 | NA | TRBJ1-5 | NA | TRBV24-1 | TGTGCCACCAGTGTATCAGGGAATCAGCCCCAGCATTTT | CATSVSGNQPQHF
16 | NA | TRBJ1-2 | NA | TRBV6-5 | TGTGCCAGCAGTTACGAACCCCGGGTGGGTAACTATGGCTACACCTTC | CASSYEPRVGNYGYTF
20 | NA | TRBJ2-3 | NA | TRBV5-1 | TGCGCCAGCAGCTTGGGCCCGACCCTAGCACCCACCTTGGTCACAGATACGCAGTATTTT | CASSLGPTLAPTLVTDTQYF
17 | TRBD2 | TRBJ2-2 | NA | TRBV7-7 | TGTGCTAGCAGCTTACGGACTAGCGGGCCGAACACCGGGGAGCTGTTTTTT | CASSLRTSGPNTGELFF
14 | NA | TRBJ2-1 | few | TRBV10-1 | TGCGCCAGCAGTGAGATCCAGGGCGGCGATGAGCAGTTCTTC | CASSEIQGGDEQFF
13 | NA | TRBJ2-3 | NA | TRBV29-1 | TGCAGCGTCGTACAGGGACCGAGAGATACGCAGTATTTT | CSVVQGPRDTQYF
15 | NA | TRBJ2-2 | NA | TRBV19 | TGTGCCAGTAGTATCCGGCGGGCCCACACCGGGGAGCTGTTTTTT | CASSIRRAHTGELFF
17 | TRBD1 | TRBJ2-4 | NA | TRBV5-4 | TGTGCCAGCAGCTTGGCAAGGGACAGGGTAGGCAAAAACATTCAGTACTTC | CASSLARDRVGKNIQYF
14 | NA | TRBJ2-3 | NA | TRBV15 | TGTGCCACCAGCAGAGATCAGGGGCCAGTGGCGCAGTATTTT | CATSRDQGPVAQYF
14 | NA | TRBJ1-2 | once | TRBV28 | TGTGCCAGCAGTTTCGAGGGTAACCCCTATGGCTACACCTTC | CASSFEGNPYGYTF
14 | NA | TRBJ2-7 | NA | TRBV19 | TGTGCCAGTAGTCCAGGACACACCTCCTACGAGCAGTACTTC | CASSPGHTSYEQYF
17 | NA | TRBJ2-6 | NA | TRBV30 | TGTGCCTGGAGATGGGGGCCAGCTGGTCCTGGGGCCAACGTCCTGACTTTC | CAWRWGPAGPGANVLTF
13 | TRBD2 | TRBJ2-1 | NA | TRBV24-1 | TGTGCCACCAGTGATGGGGGGGGGAATGAGCAGTTCTTC | CATSDGGGNEQFF
15 | NA | TRBJ1-1 | NA | TRBV7-3 | TGTGCCAGCAGCCCTCTAGAGGGGGGGGCGGCTGAAGCTTTCTTT | CASSPLEGGAAEAFF
13 | NA | TRBJ2-5 | NA | TRBV27 | TGTGCCAGTAGGGGGTCAGGGGCTGGGACCCAGTACTTC | CASRGSGAGTQYF
13 | NA | TRBJ2-7 | few | TRBV5-1 | TGCGCCAGCAGCTCCCGGACAGACTACGAGCAGTACTTC | CASSSRTDYEQYF
22 | TRBD2 | TRBJ2-5 | NA | TRBV4-2 | TGTGCCAGCAGCCAAGATTCCACCCGGGGACTAGCCGGAAAAACGTACCAAGAGACCCAGTACTTC | CASSQDSTRGLAGKTYQETQYF
16 | NA | TRBJ1-3 | NA | TRBV7-9 | TGTGCCAGCAGCCTCCTCGGGGGGGGAGCTGGAAACACCATATATTTT | CASSLLGGGAGNTIYF
14 | TRBD1 | TRBJ2-7 | NA | TRBV19 | TGTGCCAGTAGTATTCAGGGGGCGTCCTACGAGCAGTACTTC | CASSIQGASYEQYF
13 | NA | TRBJ1-6 | NA | TRBV30 | TGTGCCTCCTCTTGGAGTGGCAATTCACCCCTCCACTTT | CASSWSGNSPLHF
17 | TRBD2 | TRBJ2-2 | NA | TRBV24-1 | TGTGCCACCAGTGACAGAGGACTAGCGGGAGCGGACGGGGAGCTGTTTTTT | CATSDRGLAGADGELFF
18 | TRBD2 | TRBJ2-3 | NA | TRBV15 | TGTGCCACCAGCAGAGATCCCACTAGCGAGACCTTCACAGATACGCAGTATTTT | CATSRDPTSETFTDTQYF
14 | NA | TRBJ2-5 | NA | TRBV19 | TGTGCCAGTAGTATACTGCCGGATTCTGCGGCCCAGTACTTC | CASSILPDSAAQYF
14 | NA | TRBJ2-7 | NA | TRBV19 | TGTGCCAGTAGTAAACAGGGAAGCTCCTACGAGCAGTACTTC | CASSKQGSSYEQYF
14 | NA | TRBJ1-6 | once | TRBV27 | TGTGCCAGCAGTTTAAGAGGGTTTAATTCACCCCTCCACTTT | CASSLRGFNSPLHF
17 | TRBD2 | TRBJ2-1 | NA | TRBV14 | TGTGCCAGCGATGAGGGACTAGCGAGATACAACTACAATGAGCAGTTCTTC | CASDEGLARYNYNEQFF
14 | NA | TRBJ1-6 | NA | TRBV19 | TGTGCCAGTAGTCCCCGGACAGACTCTTCACCCCTCCACTTT | CASSPRTDSSPLHF
15 | NA | TRBJ1-3 | NA | TRBV7-8 | TGTGCCAGCAGCTTAGAACGGTCCTCTGGAAACACCATATATTTT | CASSLERSSGNTIYF
15 | NA | TRBJ2-3 | many | TRBV19 | TGTGCCAGCCACTCCTATGGCGGGAGCACAGATACGCAGTATTTT | CASHSYGGSTDTQYF
14 | NA | TRBJ1-2 | once | TRBV19 | TGTGCCAGTAGTAAGGGGCCGGCTAACTATGGCTACACCTTC | CASSKGPANYGYTF
15 | TRBD1 | TRBJ2-3 | NA | TRBV2 | TGTGCCAGCACTAGGGGACAGGGGAGGATAGATACGCAGTATTTT | CASTRGQGRIDTQYF
13 | NA | TRBJ2-7 | NA | TRBV5-1 | TGCGCCAGCAGCTTAACCGGGAACTACGAGCAGTACTTC | CASSLTGNYEQYF
18 | TRBD1 | TRBJ1-5 | NA | TRBV28 | TGTGCCAGCAGTTTAGATCAGTATAGGGACAGGCCCAATCAGCCCCAGCATTTT | CASSLDQYRDRPNQPQHF
15 | TRBD1 | TRBJ2-1 | NA | TRBV7-2 | TGTGCCAGCAGCCGCCGGGACAGGGGCGACAATGAGCAGTTCTTC | CASSRRDRGDNEQFF
17 | TRBD2 | TRBJ2-2 | NA | TRBV19 | TGTGCCAGTAGTCGGGGACTAGCGGGAGCAACAACCGGGGAGCTGTTTTTT | CASSRGLAGATTGELFF
13 | NA | TRBJ2-5 | NA | TRBV19 | TGTGCCACCCGGTCATCCCAGGGAAAGACCCAGTACTTC | CATRSSQGKTQYF
18 | NA | TRBJ1-1 | NA | TRBV5-1 | TGCGCCAGCAGCAACAGCCAGGGTTCGGAAGTGAGGAACACTGAAGCTTTCTTT | CASSNSQGSEVRNTEAFF